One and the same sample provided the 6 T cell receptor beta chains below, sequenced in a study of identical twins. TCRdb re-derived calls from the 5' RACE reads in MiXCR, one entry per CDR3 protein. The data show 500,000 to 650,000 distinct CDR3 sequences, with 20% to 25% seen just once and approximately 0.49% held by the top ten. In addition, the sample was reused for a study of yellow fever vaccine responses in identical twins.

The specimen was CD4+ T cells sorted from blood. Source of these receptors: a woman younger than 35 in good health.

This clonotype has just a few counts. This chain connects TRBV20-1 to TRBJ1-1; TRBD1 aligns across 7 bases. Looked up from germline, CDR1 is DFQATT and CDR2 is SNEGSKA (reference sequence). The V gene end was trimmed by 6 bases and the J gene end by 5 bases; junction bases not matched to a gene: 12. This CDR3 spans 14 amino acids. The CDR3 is CSATSGGGGTEAFF. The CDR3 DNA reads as TGCAGTGCAACCTCAGGGGGGGGTGGGACTGAAGCTTTCTTT.

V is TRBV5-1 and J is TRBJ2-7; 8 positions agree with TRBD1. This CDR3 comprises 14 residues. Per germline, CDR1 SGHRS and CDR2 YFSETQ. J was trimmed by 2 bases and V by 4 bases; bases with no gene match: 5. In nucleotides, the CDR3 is TGCGCCAGCAGCGGAGGGGACAGGACCTACGAGCAGTACTTC. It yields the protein CASSGGDRTYEQYF.

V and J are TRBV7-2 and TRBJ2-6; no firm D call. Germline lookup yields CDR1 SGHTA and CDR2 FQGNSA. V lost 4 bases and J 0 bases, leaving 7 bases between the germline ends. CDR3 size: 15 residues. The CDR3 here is CASSSRVSGANVLTF. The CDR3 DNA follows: TGTGCCAGCAGCTCACGGGTCTCTGGGGCCAACGTCCTGACTTTC.

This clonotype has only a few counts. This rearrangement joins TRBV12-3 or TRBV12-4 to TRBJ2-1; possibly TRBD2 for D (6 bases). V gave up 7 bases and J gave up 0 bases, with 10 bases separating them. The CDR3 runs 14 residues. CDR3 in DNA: TGTGCCAGCACTCGGGACTTCTCCTACAATGAGCAGTTCTTC. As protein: CASTRDFSYNEQFF.

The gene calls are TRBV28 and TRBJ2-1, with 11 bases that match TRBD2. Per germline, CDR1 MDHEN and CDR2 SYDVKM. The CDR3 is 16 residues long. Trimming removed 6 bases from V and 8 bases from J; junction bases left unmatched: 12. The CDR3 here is CASSTAGTSGIYEQFF. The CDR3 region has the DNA TGTGCCAGCAGCACCGCCGGGACTAGCGGCATCTATGAGCAGTTCTTC.

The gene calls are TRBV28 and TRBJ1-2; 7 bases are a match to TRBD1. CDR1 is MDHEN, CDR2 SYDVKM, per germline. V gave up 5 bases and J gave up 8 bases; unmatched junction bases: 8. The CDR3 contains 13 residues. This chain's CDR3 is CASSPTNRGGYTF. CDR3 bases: TGTGCCAGCAGTCCTACTAACAGGGGCGGCTACACCTTC.